The 21 T cell receptor beta chains below were found in one sample sequenced in a study of T cells in women clearing cervical HPV infection. Some clones are missing from TCRdb's copy, which holds only in-frame ones; the method was immunoSEQ multiplex PCR. The sample has 30,000 to 35,000 clones. Specimen: blood buffy coat. These TCRs come from a woman between 18 and 69 years old with a cervical HPV16 infection that either progressed to CIN3+ or cleared (not recorded which).

Concerning this clone itself: With the read ending 3 residues before the CDR3 end, the germline J gene is used to fill in that end. The chain couples TRBV12-3 or TRBV12-4 to TRBJ2-4, with a tentative D call TRBD1 (6 bases). Trimming shortened V by 0 bases and J by 6 bases, and 12 bases separated the two germline ends. CDR3 size: 15 residues. The CDR3 reads CASSLAQGLRNIQYF. The covered CDR3 bases are TGTGCCAGCAGTTTAGCCCAGGGGCTCAGAAACATT.

Frequency places this clone as medium-sized. The CDR3 loop reads CASSSYDWDRGTLAKNIQYF. Incomplete CDR3 DNA: TGTGCCAGCAGCTCTTATGATTGGGACAGGGGAACTCTGGCCAAAAACATT. The genes are TRBV7-1 and TRBJ2-4; 10 nucleotides line up with TRBD1. The missing CDR3 end, 3 residues past where the read stops, is filled in from the germline J gene. TRBV7-1 is an ORF; its function is uncertain. This CDR3 spans 20 amino acids. With 3 bases clipped from V and 1 base from J, the junction kept 15 bases outside the gene matches.

Remarks on this clone: Read sequence stops 3 residues before the CDR3 end, and the germline J gene provides the missing end. J is TRBJ1-6 and V is TRBV19, with 9 bases aligning to TRBD1. Trimming at V came to 5 bases and at J to 6 bases, leaving 11 bases not matched to a gene. The CDR3 sequence is 17 residues long. CDR1 is LNHDA, CDR2 SQIVND, per germline (reference sequence). CDR3 in amino acids: CASSEGTGRLGNSPLHF. The covered CDR3 bases are TGTGCCAGTAGTGAAGGGACAGGGAGATTGGGTAATTCACCC.

Notes on this clone: The read ends 3 residues shy of where the CDR3 ends; the end is completed using the germline J gene. The chain has TRBV20-1 and TRBJ1-2; 8 nucleotides match TRBD1. The germline V gene has CDR1 DFQATT and CDR2 SNEGSKA (reference sequence). This CDR3 is built from 15 residues. J lost 0 bases, V lost 5 bases, and 8 bases had no gene match. The CDR3 DNA, read in part, is TGCAGTGCTGCCACAGGGGGACCCTCTAACTATGGC. Its translation is CSAATGGPSNYG. The full CDR3 sequence reads CSAATGGPSNYGYTF.

As regards this clone: The read halts 3 residues ahead of the CDR3 end, with the missing end drawn from the germline J gene. The V gene is TRBV11-2, the J gene TRBJ2-7; possibly TRBD2 for D (5 bases). The CDR3 is 14 residues long. The V end was cut by 6 bases, the J end by 0 bases, with 12 bases between. CDR1 SGHAT and CDR2 FQNNGV come from the germline V gene. Partial CDR3 DNA: TGTGCCAGCAGTCCGGGGTTCAGCTCCTACGAG. Translating it yields CASSPGFSSYE. The complete CDR3 protein is CASSPGFSSYEQYF.

A remark on this clone: Read coverage stops 3 residues before the CDR3 terminus; the germline J gene supplies the remainder. The genes are TRBV11-2 and TRBJ2-5; 9 bases agree with TRBD1. In germline, CDR1 is SGHAT, CDR2 FQNNGV. This CDR3 is built from 15 residues. Trimming removed 5 bases from V and 5 bases from J; junction bases left unmatched: 9. CDR3 sequence reads: CASSKTGGSSETQYF. The part of the CDR3 DNA that was read is TGTGCCAGCAGCAAGACAGGGGGTAGTTCCGAGACC.

Concerning this clone itself: The DNA ends 3 residues before the CDR3 does, and the rest of the CDR3 is filled in from the germline J gene. The chain is built from TRBV20-1 and TRBJ2-4; 7 bases are shared with TRBD2. The CDR3 is 15 residues long. J lost 6 bases, V lost 0 bases, and 8 bases had no gene match. The germline CDR1 and CDR2 sequences are DFQATT and SNEGSKA (reference sequence). CDR3 sequence: CSARDGGERGNIQYF. The sequenced part of the CDR3 DNA is TGCAGTGCTAGAGATGGGGGGGAAAGGGGAAACATT.

Regarding this clone: The read terminates 3 residues ahead of where the CDR3 ends, so the germline J gene completes it. The V call is TRBV7-8, the J call TRBJ2-7; D is possibly TRBD1 (6 bases). The CDR3 spans 14 residues. Trimming took off 2 bases at V and 2 bases at J, with 10 bases between the two ends. The germline CDR1 and CDR2 sequences are SGHVS and FQNEAQ. Incomplete CDR3 DNA: TGTGCCAGCAGCTTATCGGGACAAGCCTACGAG. The encoded protein is CASSLSGQAYE. In full, the CDR3 is CASSLSGQAYEQYF.

A remark on this clone: The read is 3 residues too short to cover the CDR3 end, so that end is filled in from the germline J gene. The chain recombines TRBV19 with TRBJ2-1; 14 bases are a match to TRBD2. Germline V CDR1 and CDR2: LNHDA, SQIVND (reference sequence). V shed 5 bases and J 8 bases; nucleotides not matched to a gene: 11. The CDR3 contains 17 residues. The CDR3 bases that were read are TGTGCCAGTAGTGTCGATACCGGGACTAGCGGGAGTTATGAG. The encoded protein is CASSVDTGTSGSYE. The full CDR3 reads CASSVDTGTSGSYEQFF.

Points on this clone: From the germline J gene comes the end of the CDR3, since the read stops 3 residues before it. This sequence joins TRBV20-1 and TRBJ2-5; TRBD2 agrees at 8 bases. Germline-derived CDR1 and CDR2 are DFQATT and SNEGSKA (reference sequence). Trimming cost V 2 bases and J 1 base; bases outside gene matches: 3. CDR3 length: 14 amino acids. The CDR3 spells CSARTGTSQETQYF. The CDR3 bases that were read are TGCAGTGCTAGAACCGGGACTAGCCAAGAGACC.

The covered CDR3 bases are TGCAGCGTTGAGCCGGACAGTTTGTACAATGAG. This sequence encodes CSVEPDSLYNE. In full, the CDR3 is CSVEPDSLYNEQFF. This sequence joins TRBV29-1 and TRBJ2-1; possibly TRBD1 for D (6 bases). The read stops 3 residues short of the end of the CDR3; the missing end is completed from the germline J gene. This CDR3 comprises 14 residues. Germline CDR1 reads SQVTM; CDR2 reads ANQGSEA. V gave up 3 bases and J gave up 4 bases, with 13 bases separating them.

A note on this clone: The sequence runs out 3 residues before the end of the CDR3; the remainder is reconstructed from the germline J gene. This chain uses TRBV2 with TRBJ1-1; 8 bases agree with TRBD1. The CDR3 runs 14 residues. Trimming cost V 5 bases and J 0 bases; bases outside gene matches: 2. Germline V gene sequence: CDR1 SNHLY, CDR2 FYNNEI. Incomplete CDR3 DNA: TGTGCCAGCAGTAAGGACAGGGTGAACACTGAA. This gives the protein CASSKDRVNTE. The whole CDR3 protein is CASSKDRVNTEAFF.

As for this clone: The sequenced fragment ends 3 residues before the CDR3 boundary, so the rest is inferred from the germline J gene. The V and J genes are TRBV6-2 or TRBV6-3 and TRBJ2-7, with 9 nucleotides matching TRBD2. There are 13 residues in the CDR3. V lost 8 bases, J lost 2 bases, and 4 bases stayed unmatched. CDR1 is MNHEY and CDR2 is SVGEGT in the germline V gene. The CDR3 reads CASETSGAYEQYF. The covered CDR3 bases are TGTGCCAGCGAGACTAGCGGCGCCTACGAG.

Concerning this clone: The read falls 3 residues short of the CDR3 end, and the missing part is taken from the germline J gene. V usage is TRBV2 and J usage is TRBJ2-3; possible D gene TRBD2, 6 bases. This CDR3 contains 16 residues. CDR1 and CDR2 from the germline V gene are SNHLY and FYNNEI. V was clipped by 5 bases and J by 4 bases, with 19 bases between them. The CDR3 protein is CASSRTGVAVSDTQYF. The sequenced part of the CDR3 DNA is TGTGCCAGCAGTCGAACGGGGGTAGCGGTATCAGATACG. Filled out from reference TRBV2 and TRBJ2-3, the complete variable domain reads EPEVTQTPSHQVTQMGQEVILRCVPISNHLYFYWYRQILGQKVEFLVSFYNNEISEKSEIFDDQFSVERPDGSNFTLKIRSTKLEDSAMYFCASSRTGVAVSDTQYFGPGTRLTVL.

Remarks on this clone: The DNA ends 3 residues before the CDR3 does, and the rest of the CDR3 is filled in from the germline J gene. This chain links TRBV5-1 with TRBJ2-7, with TRBD1 as a possible D gene (6 bases). V was shortened by 5 bases and J by 2 bases, with 14 bases between the two germline ends. This CDR3 is built from 14 residues. Germline assignment: CDR1 SGHRS and CDR2 YFSETQ. The sequenced CDR3 bases are TGCGCCAGCAGGTCCGGGACAACGGCCTACGAG. Residues: CASRSGTTAYE. The full CDR3 protein is CASRSGTTAYEQYF. Looking up the rest from reference TRBV5-1 and TRBJ2-7 gives the full variable domain: KAGVTQTPRYLIKTRGQQVTLSCSPISGHRSVSWYQQTPGQGLQFLFEYFSETQRNKGNFPGRFSGRQFSNSRSEMNVSTLELGDSALYLCASRSGTTAYEQYFGPGTRLTVT.

The CDR3 here is CSASNPVDTGNTIYF. The CDR3 DNA, read in part, is TGCAGTGCTAGTAACCCCGTGGACACTGGAAACACC. The rearrangement links TRBV20-1 to TRBJ1-3; D possibly corresponds to TRBD1 (5 bases). The read comes to an end 3 residues before the CDR3 does, leaving the germline J gene to fill in the end. This CDR3 comprises 15 residues. Germline values: CDR1 DFQATT, CDR2 SNEGSKA (reference sequence). The V end was cut by 3 bases, the J end by 2 bases, with 14 bases between.

Of note for this clone: Sequencing ends 3 residues short of the CDR3 end; the germline J gene provides the rest. The chain employs TRBV6-2 or TRBV6-3 and TRBJ2-6; tentatively, D is TRBD2 (6 bases). The CDR3 totals 17 residues. The V gene's germline CDR1 is MNHEY and CDR2 SVGEGT. The V end was cut by 0 bases, the J end by 0 bases, with 9 bases between. This CDR3 reads CASSYSGLSSGANVLTF. The covered CDR3 bases are TGTGCCAGCAGTTACTCGGGACTCAGCTCTGGGGCCAACGTC.

Points on this clone: The read terminates 3 residues ahead of where the CDR3 ends, so the germline J gene completes it. This chain links TRBV29-1 with TRBJ2-3; D gene ambiguous. Per germline, CDR1 SQVTM and CDR2 ANQGSEA. V was pared by 4 bases and J by 2 bases, with 7 bases between. CDR3 length: 12 amino acids. CDR3 bases read: TGCAGCGTTGGACTCCTCACAGATACG. Protein sequence: CSVGLLTDT. Given in full, the CDR3 is CSVGLLTDTQYF.

With regard to this clone: The CDR3 goes on 3 residues after the read ends, and that part is filled in from the germline J gene. This chain connects TRBV20-1 to TRBJ2-7; D may be TRBD1 (5 bases). Germline V gene sequence: CDR1 DFQATT, CDR2 SNEGSKA (reference sequence). Trimming shortened V by 6 bases and J by 4 bases, and 22 bases separated the two germline ends. The CDR3 sequence is 15 residues long. This CDR3 reads CSAWAVAGRVYEQYF. Partial CDR3 DNA: TGCAGTGCATGGGCAGTGGCAGGGCGAGTTTACGAG.

Concerning this clone: Read coverage stops 3 residues before the CDR3 terminus; the germline J gene supplies the remainder. The V gene is TRBV5-1, the J gene TRBJ2-1; 9 nucleotides agree with TRBD1. CDR1 and CDR2 (germline): SGHRS, YFSETQ. This CDR3 contains 14 residues. After removal of 0 bases from V and 7 bases from J, the junction contained 2 bases not matched to a gene. CDR3: CASSLGTGENEQFF. The DNA read from the CDR3 is TGCGCCAGCAGCTTGGGGACAGGGGAGAATGAG.

A note on this clone: The read terminates 3 residues ahead of where the CDR3 ends, so the germline J gene completes it. The chain links TRBV19 to TRBJ1-6; unclear D gene. This CDR3 comprises 12 residues. V was shortened by 6 bases and J by 8 bases, with 8 bases between the two germline ends. Germline values: CDR1 LNHDA, CDR2 SQIVND (reference sequence). The covered CDR3 bases are TGTGCCAGTAGCCCCCAGGATTCACCC. Translation: CASSPQDSP. The whole CDR3 region reads CASSPQDSPLHF.